Following are 9 T cell receptor beta chains from one sample sequenced in a study of blood T cell repertoires in COVID-19. Clones were sequenced by immunoSEQ multiplex PCR, and TCRdb holds only the in-frame ones, with some missing. The sample lists roughly 410,000 clones, 70% to 90% seen once, with over 1% in the top ten. Input material: peripheral blood. All receptors derive from a man in his forties with acute or convalescent COVID-19.

The chain carries TRBV2 and TRBJ2-5; 8 bases line up with TRBD2. The CDR3 runs to 13 residues. Germline CDR1 SNHLY, CDR2 FYNNEI. Unmatched junction bases numbered 2, after V lost 4 bases and J lost 4 bases. The CDR3 nucleotides are TGTGCCAGCAGTGGACTAGCGAGAGAGACCCAGTACTTC. Translation gives CASSGLARETQYF.

The chain joins TRBV11-2 to TRBJ2-1, with D possibly TRBD2 on 6 matching bases. Germline V gene data show CDR1 as SGHAT and CDR2 as FQNNGV. V was trimmed by 4 bases and J by 9 bases, leaving 13 bases between them. This CDR3 has 13 amino acids. The CDR3 DNA sequence: TGTGCCAGCAGCTCATCGGGGGAGATTGAGCAGTTCTTC. It translates to CASSSSGEIEQFF.

This chain uses TRBV18 with TRBJ1-1; 9 nucleotides align to TRBD1. J lost 0 bases, V lost 6 bases, and 8 bases had no gene match. The CDR3 consists of 16 residues. The germline gives CDR1 KGHSH, CDR2 LQKENI. CDR3 in amino acids: CASSLTGGEMNTEAFF. CDR3 DNA: TGTGCCAGCTCTCTTACAGGGGGCGAAATGAACACTGAAGCTTTCTTT.

The rearrangement links TRBV7-3 to TRBJ1-1; D is ambiguous. Trimming cost V 5 bases and J 2 bases, with 9 bases left between them. CDR3 length: 13 amino acids. Germline V gives CDR1 SGHTA, CDR2 FQGTGA. In DNA form, the CDR3 reads TGTGCCAGCAGCCTCGGGAGTAACACTGAAGCTTTCTTT. It is translated as CASSLGSNTEAFF.

V and J are TRBV27 and TRBJ1-1; D is uncertain. The CDR3 length is 14 residues. V was cut by 5 bases and J by 6 bases, with 16 bases left in between. Per the germline V gene, CDR1 is MNHEY and CDR2 is SMNVEV (reference sequence). The DNA for the CDR3 is TGTGCCAGCAGTATGAAGAACGCGATGGCTGAAGCTTTCTTT. Protein product: CASSMKNAMAEAFF.

V gene TRBV4-2 combines with J gene TRBJ2-7; D uncertain. V shed 0 bases and J shed 0 bases, with 9 bases lying between them. CDR3 length equals 15 residues. Per the germline V gene, CDR1 is LGHNA and CDR2 is YNFKEQ. The CDR3 here is CASSQETYSSYEQYF. The CDR3 DNA sequence: TGTGCCAGCAGCCAAGAAACCTACTCCTCCTACGAGCAGTACTTC.

The chain carries TRBV30 and TRBJ1-6; 9 nucleotides agree with TRBD1. Germline V lookup: CDR1 GTSNPN, CDR2 SVGIG (reference sequence). J was trimmed by 7 bases and V by 5 bases; bases with no gene match: 3. The CDR3 spans 13 residues. Here the CDR3 DNA reads TGTGCCTGGCTCGGGACAGGGAATTCACCCCTCCACTTT. Translation gives CAWLGTGNSPLHF.

The CDR3 coding sequence is TGTGCCAGCAGCTTAGGCCCGGGGAGCTCCTATAATTCACCCCTCCACTTT. This codes for CASSLGPGSSYNSPLHF. The J gene is TRBJ1-6, the V gene TRBV13; D gene ambiguous. V lost 0 bases and J lost 0, with 9 bases in between. The CDR3 sequence is 17 residues long. The V gene's germline CDR1 is PRHDT and CDR2 FYEKMQ (reference sequence).

The gene calls are TRBV6-2 or TRBV6-3 and TRBJ1-1; D call uncertain. Per the germline V gene, CDR1 is MNHEY and CDR2 is SVGEGT. Trimming left V 2 bases short and J 1 base short, with 11 bases between. CDR3 length: 15 amino acids. DNA of the CDR3: TGTGCCAGCAGTTACGGCCAGTGGGCGAACACTGAAGCTTTCTTT. Translated, it gives CASSYGQWANTEAFF.